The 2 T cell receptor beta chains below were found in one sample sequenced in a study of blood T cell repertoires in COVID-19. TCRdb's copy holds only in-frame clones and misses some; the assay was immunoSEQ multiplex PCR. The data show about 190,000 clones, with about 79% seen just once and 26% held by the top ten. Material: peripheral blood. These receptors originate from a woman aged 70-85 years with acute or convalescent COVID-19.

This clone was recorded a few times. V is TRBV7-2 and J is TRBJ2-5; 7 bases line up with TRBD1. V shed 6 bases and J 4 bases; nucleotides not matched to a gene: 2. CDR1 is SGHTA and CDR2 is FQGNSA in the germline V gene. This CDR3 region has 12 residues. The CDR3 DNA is TGTGCCAGCAGTTACAGGGGAGAGACCCAGTACTTC. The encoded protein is CASSYRGETQYF.

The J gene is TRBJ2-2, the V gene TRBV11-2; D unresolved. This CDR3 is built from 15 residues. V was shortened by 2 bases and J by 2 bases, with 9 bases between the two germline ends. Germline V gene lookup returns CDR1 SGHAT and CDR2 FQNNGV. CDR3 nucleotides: TGTGCCAGCAGCTTATCTACAGCAAACACCGGGGAGCTGTTTTTT. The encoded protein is CASSLSTANTGELFF.